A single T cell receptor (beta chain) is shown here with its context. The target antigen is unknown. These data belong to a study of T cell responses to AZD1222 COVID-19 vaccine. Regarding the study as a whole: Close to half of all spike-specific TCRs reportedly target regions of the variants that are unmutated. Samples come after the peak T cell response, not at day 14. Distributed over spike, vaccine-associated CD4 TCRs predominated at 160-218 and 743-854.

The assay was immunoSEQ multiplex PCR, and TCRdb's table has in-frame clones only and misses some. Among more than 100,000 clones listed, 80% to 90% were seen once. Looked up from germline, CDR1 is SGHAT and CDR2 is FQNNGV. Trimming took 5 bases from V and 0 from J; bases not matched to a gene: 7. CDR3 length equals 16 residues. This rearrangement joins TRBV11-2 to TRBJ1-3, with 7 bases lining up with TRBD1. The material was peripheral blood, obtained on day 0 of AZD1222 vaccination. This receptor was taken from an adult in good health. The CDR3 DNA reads TGTGCCAGCAGCCTGGGGGGGGACAGCTCTGGAAACACCATATATTTT. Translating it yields CASSLGGDSSGNTIYF.